What follows are 10 T cell receptor beta chains derived from one specimen sequenced in a study of blood T cell repertoires in COVID-19. Profiling relied on immunoSEQ multiplex PCR, and the TCRdb table lists in-frame clones only, not all of them. The sample consists of 250,000 to 300,000 clones, about 86% of them appearing once. The sample comprised peripheral blood. Receptors originate from a man younger than 40 with active or convalescent COVID-19.

The chain couples TRBV6-5 to TRBJ1-1; D ambiguous. Trimming took 3 bases from V and 4 from J, leaving 12 bases between them. CDR1 is MNHEY, CDR2 SVGAGI, per germline. The CDR3 length is 14 residues. The CDR3 loop is CASSYYERTTEAFF. Written as DNA, the CDR3 is TGTGCCAGCAGTTATTATGAGAGAACCACTGAAGCTTTCTTT.

This chain links TRBV5-1 with TRBJ1-2; D unresolved. This CDR3 is built from 13 residues. Germline CDR1 is SGHRS and CDR2 is YFSETQ. The V and J ends lost 0 bases and 4 bases respectively, with 7 bases between them. In nucleotides, the CDR3 is TGCGCCAGCAGCTTGGACAGCCTCTATGGCTACACCTTC. It is translated as CASSLDSLYGYTF.

CDR3 in DNA: TGTGCCAGCAGCTTAGGTTTTGGGAACAGGGGGTCGAACACCGGGGAGCTGTTTTTT. Protein product: CASSLGFGNRGSNTGELFF. J is TRBJ2-2 and V is TRBV7-9; TRBD1 aligns across 8 bases. The CDR3 loop spans 19 amino acids. The trim removed 1 base at V and 0 bases at J, leaving 10 bases unmatched. Germline V lookup: CDR1 SEHNR, CDR2 FQNEAQ (reference sequence).

This chain connects TRBV19 to TRBJ1-1; no clear D gene. CDR3 length equals 13 residues. V was clipped by 5 bases and J by 2 bases, with 9 bases between them. Germline V gene sequence: CDR1 LNHDA, CDR2 SQIVND (reference sequence). CDR3 sequence (DNA): TGTGCCAGTAGTCTACAGCATAACACTGAAGCTTTCTTT. Amino acid sequence: CASSLQHNTEAFF.

This chain uses TRBV30 with TRBJ1-1; weak D call: TRBD1 (6 bases). Trimming removed 3 bases at V and 5 bases at J, with 16 bases between. This CDR3 spans 14 amino acids. Germline V gene lookup returns CDR1 GTSNPN and CDR2 SVGIG (reference sequence). In nucleotides, the CDR3 is TGTGCCTGGAGCCAAGGGGGATGGGGGACTGAAGCTTTCTTT. Its translation is CAWSQGGWGTEAFF.

This chain connects TRBV30 to TRBJ1-1; D might be TRBD1 (5 bases). The CDR3 runs 12 residues. Deletions cut 2 bases from V and 5 bases from J, with 9 bases between. Germline V gives CDR1 GTSNPN, CDR2 SVGIG (reference sequence). The CDR3, as DNA: TGTGCCTGGAGTCCGCAGGGAACTGAAGCTTTCTTT. Translating it yields CAWSPQGTEAFF.

V is TRBV9 and J is TRBJ1-3, with D unresolved. The CDR3 has 16 residues. Germline V gene sequence: CDR1 SGDLS, CDR2 YYNGEE. V was cut by 3 bases and J by 0 bases, with 13 bases left in between. The chain's CDR3 is CASSALQSPSGNTIYF. DNA for the CDR3: TGTGCCAGCAGCGCTCTACAGTCCCCCTCTGGAAACACCATATATTTT.

The rearrangement joins TRBV7-6 to TRBJ2-5; 7 nucleotides line up with TRBD2. The CDR3 is 15 residues long. With V trimmed by 3 bases and J by 2 bases, 6 bases remained unmatched. Germline CDR1 SGHVS, CDR2 FNYEAQ. The CDR3 region has the DNA TGTGCCAGCAGCTTCCGGGGAGGGATACAAGAGACCCAGTACTTC. It specifies CASSFRGGIQETQYF. The full variable domain, with the rest looked up from reference TRBV7-6 and TRBJ2-5, is GAGVSQSPRYKVTKRGQDVALRCDPISGHVSLYWYRQALGQGPEFLTYFNYEAQQDKSGLPNDRFSAERPEGSISTLTIQRTEQRDSAMYRCASSFRGGIQETQYFGPGTRLLVL.

This clone has more than one count but fewer than ten. The chain employs TRBV9 and TRBJ1-1; 9 positions agree with TRBD1. CDR1 and CDR2 from the germline V gene are SGDLS and YYNGEE. Losses at the gene ends were 3 bases for V and 8 bases for J; bases not matched to a gene: 5. There are 13 residues in the CDR3. The CDR3 spells CASSDTGGGEAFF. CDR3 sequence (DNA): TGTGCCAGCAGCGACACAGGGGGCGGAGAAGCTTTCTTT.

The chain recombines TRBV29-1 with TRBJ2-5, with a possible D match to TRBD1 (6 bases). This CDR3 has 18 amino acids. V lost 4 bases and J 3 bases, leaving 27 bases between the germline ends. CDR1 and CDR2 from the germline V gene are SQVTM and ANQGSEA. The CDR3 protein is CSVVAGSDLGGREETQYF. The CDR3 bases are TGCAGCGTTGTTGCGGGCTCGGATTTAGGGGGAAGAGAAGAGACCCAGTACTTC.